The 11 T cell receptor beta chains reported below all come from one sample, sequenced in a study of blood T cell repertoires in COVID-19. This table comes from immunoSEQ multiplex PCR, and its TCRdb copy is limited to in-frame clones, with some not included. The data show 90,000 to 130,000 clones, 80% to 90% seen once. The sample consisted of peripheral blood. The receptors originated from a human donor in a cohort sampled during active COVID-19.

The chain carries TRBV6-5 and TRBJ2-5, with D maybe TRBD2 (6 bases). In germline, CDR1 is MNHEY, CDR2 SVGAGI. The V gene lost 5 bases and the J gene lost 0 bases, with 13 bases spanning the gap. The CDR3 extends over 15 amino acids. CDR3 in DNA: TGTGCCAGCAGTCTGTCGGGGAGGAACCAAGAGACCCAGTACTTC. Translation gives CASSLSGRNQETQYF.

This clone was observed a single time. The V call is TRBV5-1, the J call TRBJ2-7; 8 bases are a match to TRBD1. Per the germline V gene, CDR1 is SGHRS and CDR2 is YFSETQ. The CDR3 is 14 residues long. After removal of 0 bases from V and 6 bases from J, the junction contained 5 bases not matched to a gene. The CDR3 sequence is CASSLGTGLREQYF. DNA for the CDR3: TGCGCCAGCAGCTTGGGGACAGGGTTACGCGAGCAGTACTTC. The full variable domain, with the rest looked up from reference TRBV5-1 and TRBJ2-7, is KAGVTQTPRYLIKTRGQQVTLSCSPISGHRSVSWYQQTPGQGLQFLFEYFSETQRNKGNFPGRFSGRQFSNSRSEMNVSTLELGDSALYLCASSLGTGLREQYFGPGTRLTVT.

The chain is built from TRBV27 and TRBJ1-4; D is unclear. The CDR3 runs 12 residues. V shed 4 bases and J shed 14 bases, with 14 bases lying between them. Germline V CDR1 and CDR2: MNHEY, SMNVEV (reference sequence). CDR3 protein: CASSSREGILFF. The CDR3 coding sequence is TGTGCCAGCAGTTCCCGAGAGGGCATCCTGTTTTTT.

The rearrangement joins TRBV14 to TRBJ2-5, with D maybe TRBD2 (5 bases). This CDR3 comprises 15 residues. Germline V gene data show CDR1 as SGHDN and CDR2 as FVKESK. The V end was cut by 0 bases, the J end by 5 bases, with 13 bases between. CDR3 protein: CASSQDGTRRETQYF. In nucleotides, the CDR3 is TGTGCCAGCAGCCAAGATGGTACCAGGAGGGAGACCCAGTACTTC.

In its sample, this clone was seen once. The chain combines TRBV6-5 with TRBJ1-1, with 7 bases matching TRBD1. In germline, CDR1 is MNHEY, CDR2 SVGAGI. CDR3 length equals 14 residues. The V gene end was trimmed by 8 bases and the J gene end by 1 base; junction bases not matched to a gene: 7. The CDR3 sequence is CASGGRGSNTEAFF. Here the CDR3 DNA reads TGTGCCAGCGGCGGCAGGGGGTCGAACACTGAAGCTTTCTTT.

The chain couples TRBV19 to TRBJ2-6, with 7 positions matching TRBD1. The CDR3 is made up of 17 amino acids. In germline, CDR1 is LNHDA, CDR2 SQIVND (reference sequence). J lost 0 bases, V lost 8 bases, and 10 bases had no gene match. CDR3 bases: TGTGCCAGTGCACCCCGGGACAGCACCTCTGGGGCCAACGTCCTGACTTTC. As protein: CASAPRDSTSGANVLTF.

On this clone: The sample carries other DNA sequences with the same CDR3. The chain employs TRBV6-5 and TRBJ1-5; 7 nucleotides line up with TRBD1. With 6 bases clipped from V and 0 bases from J, the junction kept 2 bases outside the gene matches. Germline V CDR1 and CDR2: MNHEY, SVGAGI. This CDR3 is built from 14 residues. The CDR3 sequence is CASRRQGSNQPQHF. The CDR3 DNA reads as TGTGCCAGCAGGCGACAGGGTAGCAATCAGCCCCAGCATTTT.

The chain carries TRBV5-5 and TRBJ2-3; D remains ambiguous. The CDR3 is made up of 13 amino acids. Per the germline V gene, CDR1 is SGHKS and CDR2 is YYEKEE (reference sequence). V was clipped by 2 bases and J by 4 bases, with 8 bases between them. CDR3 in DNA: TGTGCCAGCAGCTTAATCACAGCAGATACGCAGTATTTT. It encodes CASSLITADTQYF.

This clone has a handful of counts. The chain couples TRBV2 to TRBJ1-6, with D hard to call. CDR3 length: 13 amino acids. Per the germline V gene, CDR1 is SNHLY and CDR2 is FYNNEI. V shed 7 bases and J shed 8 bases, with 12 bases lying between them. CDR3 sequence (DNA): TGTGCCAGCACGGAAAACGGGGATTCACCCCTCCACTTT. This encodes CASTENGDSPLHF.

The chain links TRBV6-4 to TRBJ2-2, with 9 bases matching TRBD2. The CDR3 covers 15 residues. Germline V CDR1 and CDR2: MRHNA, SNTAGT. The J segment lost 2 bases and the V segment lost 6 bases, leaving 4 bases of the junction unmatched. CDR3 sequence (DNA): TGTGCCAGCAGCCGACTAGCGGATAACACCGGGGAGCTGTTTTTT. Translation: CASSRLADNTGELFF.

This clone showed up just once. V and J are TRBV11-1 and TRBJ2-5; 7 bases line up with TRBD2. Germline lookup yields CDR1 SGHAT and CDR2 FQDESV (reference sequence). This CDR3 comprises 15 residues. The junction had 6 bases not matched to a gene; V was cut back by 5 bases and J by 0 bases. This chain's CDR3 is CASSPLGTNQETQYF. CDR3 in DNA: TGTGCCAGCAGCCCTCTAGGGACTAACCAAGAGACCCAGTACTTC.